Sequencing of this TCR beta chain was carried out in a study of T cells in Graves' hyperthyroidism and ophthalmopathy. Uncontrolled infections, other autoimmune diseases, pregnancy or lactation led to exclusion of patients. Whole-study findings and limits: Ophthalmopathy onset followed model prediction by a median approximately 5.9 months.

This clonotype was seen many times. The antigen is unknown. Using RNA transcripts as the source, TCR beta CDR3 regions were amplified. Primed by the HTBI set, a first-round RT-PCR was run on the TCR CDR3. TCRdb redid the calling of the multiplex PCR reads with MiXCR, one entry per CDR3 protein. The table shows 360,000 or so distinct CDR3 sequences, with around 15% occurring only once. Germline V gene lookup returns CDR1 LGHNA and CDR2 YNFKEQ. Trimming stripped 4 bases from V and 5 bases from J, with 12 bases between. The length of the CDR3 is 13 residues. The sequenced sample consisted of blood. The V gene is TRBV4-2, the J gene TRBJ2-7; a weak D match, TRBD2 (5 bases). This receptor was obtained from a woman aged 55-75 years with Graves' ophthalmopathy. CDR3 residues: CASSPGGSHEQYF. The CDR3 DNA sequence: TGTGCCAGCAGCCCCGGAGGTAGCCACGAGCAGTACTTC.